The 29 T cell receptor beta chains below were found in one sample sequenced in a study of blood T cell repertoires in COVID-19. This table comes from immunoSEQ multiplex PCR, and its TCRdb copy is limited to in-frame clones, with some not included. The sample shows 85,000 to 120,000 clones, 84% of them seen only once. Sequencing was done on a sample of peripheral blood. These receptors all stem from a woman aged 60 to 75 with acute or convalescent COVID-19.

This CDR3 is CASKGQGYWEGVVYTF. The CDR3 coding sequence is TGTGCCAGCAAGGGACAGGGATATTGGGAAGGAGTCGTCTACACCTTC. V and J are TRBV28 and TRBJ1-2; 9 bases align to TRBD1. V dropped 7 bases and J dropped 10; count of bases not matched to a gene: 19. This CDR3 comprises 16 residues. Germline CDR1 and CDR2: MDHEN and SYDVKM.

The chain carries TRBV3-1 (or the pseudogene TRBV3-2) and TRBJ1-5; 7 positions match TRBD1. Germline-derived CDR1 and CDR2 are LGHDT and YNNKEL (reference sequence). V shed 6 bases, J shed 6 bases, and the junction held 11 bases outside the gene matches. The CDR3 length is 15 residues. CDR3 loop: CASSSGRPGGQPQHF. CDR3 nucleotides: TGTGCCAGCAGTAGCGGCAGGCCAGGGGGTCAGCCCCAGCATTTT.

This chain joins TRBV5-1 and TRBJ1-2; D ambiguous. With 0 bases removed from V and 8 bases from J, the gap between germline ends came to 11 bases. Germline lookup yields CDR1 SGHRS and CDR2 YFSETQ. CDR3 size: 13 residues. The CDR3 nucleotides are TGCGCCAGCAGCTTGGAGTACATGTCGGGCTACACCTTC. Its translation is CASSLEYMSGYTF.

This chain links TRBV5-6 with TRBJ2-3; 10 bases agree with TRBD2. Per germline, CDR1 SGHDT and CDR2 YYEEEE. Trimming took 0 bases from V and 4 from J; bases not matched to a gene: 2. The CDR3 totals 15 residues. The CDR3 DNA is TGTGCCAGCAGCTTGGGGCTAGCGGGAGCAGATACGCAGTATTTT. Its translation: CASSLGLAGADTQYF.

The rearrangement joins TRBV7-3 to TRBJ2-7; no definite D call. The V end was cut by 1 base, the J end by 3 bases, with 10 bases between. Germline V gene data show CDR1 as SGHTA and CDR2 as FQGTGA. CDR3 length equals 14 residues. The CDR3 reads CASSLMATNYEQYF. DNA of the CDR3: TGTGCCAGCAGCTTAATGGCAACAAACTACGAGCAGTACTTC.

The rearrangement links TRBV5-1 to TRBJ2-2, with TRBD2 matching 8 bases. With V trimmed by 1 base and J by 5 bases, 19 bases remained unmatched. Germline lookup yields CDR1 SGHRS and CDR2 YFSETQ. The CDR3 totals 20 residues. The CDR3 DNA sequence: TGCGCCAGCAGCTTGCGGATCACTAGCGGATTTACCTCGCGGACCGGGGAGCTGTTTTTT. This encodes CASSLRITSGFTSRTGELFF. The full variable domain, completed using reference TRBV5-1 and TRBJ2-2, is KAGVTQTPRYLIKTRGQQVTLSCSPISGHRSVSWYQQTPGQGLQFLFEYFSETQRNKGNFPGRFSGRQFSNSRSEMNVSTLELGDSALYLCASSLRITSGFTSRTGELFFGEGSRLTVL.

This clone appeared a single time. The chain joins TRBV4-1 to TRBJ2-1, with 13 bases matching TRBD2. The CDR3 spans 18 residues. The V segment lost 1 base and the J segment 2 bases; nucleotides outside the gene matches: 5. Germline V gene data show CDR1 as MGHRA and CDR2 as YSYEKL. The CDR3 loop reads CASSQGHGTSGAYNEQFF. Written as DNA, the CDR3 is TGCGCCAGCAGCCAAGGGCACGGGACTAGCGGGGCCTACAATGAGCAGTTCTTC.

This clone was detected only a few times. The chain recombines TRBV21-1 with TRBJ1-4; the DNA was not compared with TRBD1, the D call given in the table. TRBV21-1 is deemed a pseudogene. The CDR3 has 15 residues. The CDR3 is CASSPSGQINEKLFF. In DNA, the CDR3 is TGTGCCAGCAGTCCCTCGGGACAAATAAATGAAAAACTGTTTTTT.

V and J are TRBV21-1 and TRBJ1-2; the listed D gene, TRBD1, was not tested against the DNA. TRBV21-1 constitutes a pseudogene. The CDR3 consists of 16 residues. The CDR3 spells CASSKATGGAFHGYTF. The CDR3 DNA is TGTGCCAGCAGCAAAGCTACAGGGGGCGCGTTCCATGGCTACACCTTC.

This clone appeared a few times. The gene calls are TRBV7-2 and TRBJ2-7; 8 bases match TRBD2. With 0 bases clipped from V and 5 bases from J, the junction kept 3 bases outside the gene matches. The CDR3 extends over 14 amino acids. From germline, CDR1 is SGHTA and CDR2 FQGNSA. CDR3 in DNA: TGTGCCAGCAGCTTAGCCGGGAGGGCCCACGAGCAGTACTTC. Its translation: CASSLAGRAHEQYF.

CDR3 sequence (DNA): TGTGCCAGCAGTCGTCATCCCCGGGACATCGGAAACTATGGCTACACCTTC. Amino acid sequence: CASSRHPRDIGNYGYTF. This rearrangement joins TRBV6-6 to TRBJ1-2, with TRBD1 as a possible D gene (6 bases). Germline V gene lookup returns CDR1 MNHNY and CDR2 SVGAGI (reference sequence). This CDR3 is 17 amino acids long. Deletions cut 5 bases from V and 2 bases from J, with 21 bases between.

This clone was found once. This chain links TRBV14 with TRBJ1-2; no clear D gene. In germline, CDR1 is SGHDN, CDR2 FVKESK. The CDR3 sequence is 13 residues long. The germline V and J ends were trimmed by 3 bases and 3 bases, with 8 bases remaining between them. The CDR3 loop reads CASSQEDHYGYTF. CDR3 DNA sequence: TGTGCCAGCAGCCAGGAGGACCACTATGGCTACACCTTC.

There are a few counts of this clone. V usage is TRBV12-3 or TRBV12-4 and J usage is TRBJ1-1; 8 positions agree with TRBD1. The length of the CDR3 is 13 residues. The V segment lost 4 bases and the J segment 6 bases; nucleotides outside the gene matches: 4. In nucleotides, the CDR3 is TGTGCCAGCAGTTCGCAGGGGGCCCCTGAAGCTTTCTTT. This encodes CASSSQGAPEAFF.

V and J are TRBV5-1 and TRBJ1-1, with D possibly being TRBD1 (6 bases). With 5 bases removed from V and 5 bases from J, the gap between germline ends came to 22 bases. Per germline, CDR1 SGHRS and CDR2 YFSETQ. The CDR3 sequence is 16 residues long. The CDR3 DNA reads as TGCGCCAGCAGGTTTGGCCTAGGCAGAAGGGGGACTGAAGCTTTCTTT. Protein: CASRFGLGRRGTEAFF.

The chain combines TRBV9 with TRBJ2-2, with a weak D call TRBD1 (5 bases). The CDR3 spans 15 residues. Per the germline V gene, CDR1 is SGDLS and CDR2 is YYNGEE. Between the trimmed V and J ends, which lost 0 bases and 0 bases, there was a span of 6 bases. The CDR3 DNA follows: TGTGCCAGCAGCGTAGGGGGCTCGAACACCGGGGAGCTGTTTTTT. Protein: CASSVGGSNTGELFF.

The chain is built from TRBV28 and TRBJ2-3; possible D gene TRBD2, 7 bases. Per the germline V gene, CDR1 is MDHEN and CDR2 is SYDVKM. Trimming took 6 bases from V and 0 from J, leaving 13 bases between them. The CDR3 is 15 amino acids. CDR3 region: CASRTRGASTDTQYF. In DNA form, the CDR3 reads TGTGCCAGCAGAACACGGGGGGCTAGCACAGATACGCAGTATTTT.

V and J are TRBV30 and TRBJ1-1; 7 positions agree with TRBD1. This CDR3 contains 14 residues. Germline loops: CDR1 GTSNPN, CDR2 SVGIG (reference sequence). V shed 2 bases and J 1 base; nucleotides not matched to a gene: 4. CDR3: CAWSKGQSNTEAFF. DNA for the CDR3: TGTGCCTGGAGTAAGGGACAGTCGAACACTGAAGCTTTCTTT.

This clone was recorded only once. The chain uses TRBV6-6 and TRBJ2-5; 7 bases align to TRBD2. Germline CDR1 reads MNHNY; CDR2 reads SVGAGI (reference sequence). With V trimmed by 10 bases and J by 5 bases, 19 bases remained unmatched. CDR3 length: 16 residues. The CDR3 is CATSMGSGREGETQYF. The CDR3 DNA is TGTGCCACCTCTATGGGCTCCGGAAGGGAGGGGGAGACCCAGTACTTC.

Note on this clone: This specimen includes other DNA sequences encoding the same CDR3. The chain carries TRBV6-1 and TRBJ1-2, with D unclear. Germline assignment: CDR1 MNHNS and CDR2 SASEGT. The CDR3 has 14 amino acids. V was trimmed by 2 bases and J by 4 bases, leaving 11 bases between them. The CDR3 nucleotides read TGTGCCAGCAGTGAAAGGACCGGAGGCTATGGCTACACCTTC. Protein: CASSERTGGYGYTF.

The chain recombines TRBV7-2 with TRBJ2-3; D is undetermined. Trimming left V 1 base short and J 7 bases short, with 6 bases between. The germline V gene encodes CDR1 SGHTA and CDR2 FQGNSA. This CDR3 spans 12 amino acids. CDR3 sequence reads: CASSLGSYTQYF. The CDR3 DNA follows: TGTGCCAGCAGCTTAGGTAGCTATACGCAGTATTTT.

The rearrangement uses TRBV5-1 and TRBJ2-5; 7 nucleotides agree with TRBD1. The germline gives CDR1 SGHRS, CDR2 YFSETQ. Trimming took 5 bases from V and 2 from J; bases not matched to a gene: 6. The CDR3 consists of 14 residues. CDR3: CASSSGTAQETQYF. The CDR3 DNA follows: TGCGCCAGCAGTTCCGGGACAGCTCAAGAGACCCAGTACTTC.

J is TRBJ2-2 and V is TRBV4-1, with 7 bases identical to TRBD1. Germline CDR1 and CDR2: MGHRA and YSYEKL. With V trimmed by 3 bases and J by 3 bases, 7 bases remained unmatched. This CDR3 has 16 amino acids. This CDR3 is CASSHQGQAHTGELFF. CDR3 bases: TGCGCCAGCAGCCACCAAGGACAGGCCCACACCGGGGAGCTGTTTTTT.

The chain carries TRBV5-1 and TRBJ1-4; the match to TRBD1 covers 8 bases. This CDR3 region has 15 residues. After removal of 0 bases from V and 7 bases from J, the junction contained 5 bases not matched to a gene. From germline, CDR1 is SGHRS and CDR2 YFSETQ. The CDR3, as DNA: TGCGCCAGCAGCTTGGATGGACAGGGAGGTGAAAAACTGTTTTTT. It is translated as CASSLDGQGGEKLFF.

The rearrangement joins TRBV3-1 (or the pseudogene TRBV3-2) to TRBJ2-3; 8 bases align to TRBD2. CDR1 is LGHDT, CDR2 YNNKEL, per germline (reference sequence). CDR3 length equals 17 residues. J lost 2 bases, V lost 2 bases, and 9 bases had no gene match. CDR3 loop: CASSQSLLSGATDTQYF. As DNA, the CDR3 is TGTGCCAGCAGCCAATCCCTCCTTAGCGGGGCCACAGATACGCAGTATTTT.

V gene TRBV7-3 combines with J gene TRBJ2-7; D may be TRBD2 (6 bases). CDR1 SGHTA and CDR2 FQGTGA come from the germline V gene. This CDR3 comprises 15 residues. Trimming took 8 bases from V and 1 from J, leaving 18 bases between them. CDR3 DNA sequence: TGTGCCAGCCACAGAGGTGCGGGGTCTTCCTACGAGCAGTACTTC. This encodes CASHRGAGSSYEQYF.

The chain joins TRBV30 to TRBJ2-6; possibly TRBD1 for D (6 bases). CDR3 size: 17 residues. In germline, CDR1 is GTSNPN, CDR2 SVGIG (reference sequence). The V end lost 3 bases, the J end lost 0 bases, and 15 bases lay between the germline ends. The CDR3 DNA follows: TGTGCCTGGAGGGGGGACATACGGCACTCTGGGGCCAACGTCCTGACTTTC. The encoded protein is CAWRGDIRHSGANVLTF.

The chain employs TRBV5-4 and TRBJ1-5; D may be TRBD1 (5 bases). Germline loops: CDR1 SGHNT, CDR2 YYREEE (reference sequence). CDR3 length equals 15 residues. The V end was cut by 0 bases, the J end by 0 bases, with 7 bases between. The CDR3 protein is CASSLDGHSNQPQHF. Written as DNA, the CDR3 is TGTGCCAGCAGCTTGGACGGACATAGCAATCAGCCCCAGCATTTT.

The chain is built from TRBV3-1 (or the pseudogene TRBV3-2) and TRBJ2-5; D is possibly TRBD2 (5 bases). The CDR3 is 15 residues long. Trimming left V 1 base short and J 5 bases short, with 14 bases between. Germline V gives CDR1 LGHDT, CDR2 YNNKEL (reference sequence). DNA of the CDR3: TGTGCCAGCAGCCAAGCTCGGGCGGGTGGGGAGACCCAGTACTTC. Encoded protein: CASSQARAGGETQYF.

The rearrangement joins TRBV5-5 to TRBJ2-7; 7 nucleotides align to TRBD1. CDR3 length: 14 amino acids. Germline V gives CDR1 SGHKS, CDR2 YYEKEE (reference sequence). V lost 1 base and J lost 6; bases outside the gene matches: 7. Written as DNA, the CDR3 is TGTGCCAGCAGCTTGCTTTGGGCAGGGGGCGAGCAGTACTTC. This translates into CASSLLWAGGEQYF.